This TCR beta chain was recovered during a study of CD39 and CD103 CD8 tumor-infiltrating T cells. No therapy was ongoing when samples were collected. T lymphocytes were enriched from thawed cells by negative selection, adding EpCAM beads for tumor-infiltrating lymphocytes. Sorted CD3+CD4-CD8+CD45RA- TILs were divided into DN, SP and DP by CD39 and CD103. Some clones are missing from TCRdb's copy, which holds only in-frame ones; the method was immunoSEQ multiplex PCR. The sample consists of 300 to 400 clones, 50% to 60% of them appearing once. This TCR derives from a human donor with head and neck squamous cell carcinoma. The sequencing input was CD39+ CD103+ CD8+ T cells sorted from the tumor. Subset specified: CD103+CD39+ double-positive CD45RA- CD8 T cells.

CDR3 region: CASSPEPYRVEAGGYTF. CDR3 DNA: TGCGCCAGCAGTCCAGAGCCATACAGGGTAGAGGCGGGTGGCTACACCTTC. This chain links TRBV10-2 with TRBJ1-2, with D tentatively TRBD1 (6 bases). CDR1 is WSHSY, CDR2 SAAADI, per germline. The V and J ends lost 5 bases and 7 bases respectively, with 26 bases between them. This CDR3 comprises 17 residues.